The T cell receptor (beta chain) described here comes from a study of CD8 T cells in Susac syndrome. The CDR3 has 16 amino acids. The junction had 9 bases not matched to a gene; V was cut back by 1 base and J by 5 bases. Germline CDR1 is MGHDK and CDR2 is SYGVNS. With random hexamers, reverse transcription was performed on about 0.5 to 1 ug of RNA. Amplification of TCR beta CDR3 spanned 54 Vbeta and 13 Jbeta via immunoSEQ multiplex PCR. TCRdb processed the immunoSEQ multiplex PCR reads anew with MiXCR; each CDR3 protein has one entry. The sample has approximately 100,000 distinct CDR3 sequences; about 96% are singletons. CD8+ and CD4+ blood T cells underwent TCR beta sequencing.

The chain uses TRBV25-1 and TRBJ2-3; 7 bases map to TRBD2. The TCR was taken from a human donor in good health. The source material was CD4+ T cells from PBMCs. Here the CDR3 reads CASSEFGGGREDTQYF. The CDR3 coding sequence is TGTGCCAGCAGTGAATTTGGGGGAGGGCGTGAAGATACGCAGTATTTT.